Listed here are 11 T cell receptor beta chains from one sample, sequenced in a study of T cell responses to AZD1222 COVID-19 vaccine. The assay was immunoSEQ multiplex PCR, and TCRdb's table has in-frame clones only and misses some. In the table there are nearly 110,000 clones, approximately 90% of which are singletons. Sample: peripheral blood, taken on day 0 of AZD1222 vaccination. Receptors were obtained from an adult in good health.

The chain joins TRBV24-1 to TRBJ2-3; tentatively, D is TRBD1 or TRBD2 (5 bases each). The germline V and J ends were trimmed by 5 bases and 2 bases, with 10 bases remaining between them. The CDR3 is 14 residues long. The V gene's germline CDR1 is KGHDR and CDR2 SFDVKD. The CDR3 nucleotides are TGTGCCACCAGTGTTGGGGGTCCCACAGATACGCAGTATTTT. Its translation is CATSVGGPTDTQYF.

The chain has TRBV9 and TRBJ1-4; no clear D gene. Trimming took 4 bases from V and 5 from J, leaving 21 bases between them. The CDR3 runs 17 residues. The germline gives CDR1 SGDLS, CDR2 YYNGEE. The DNA of the CDR3 is TGTGCCAGCAGCCCTGACCGATCCCGACTTAACAATGAAAAACTGTTTTTT. Translated, it gives CASSPDRSRLNNEKLFF.

This sequence joins TRBV3-1 (or the pseudogene TRBV3-2) and TRBJ1-1, with 7 bases identical to TRBD1. This CDR3 has 11 amino acids. J was trimmed by 5 bases and V by 10 bases; bases with no gene match: 4. The germline V gene has CDR1 LGHDT and CDR2 YNNKEL (reference sequence). CDR3 loop: CATQGKTEAFF. CDR3 coding DNA: TGTGCCACACAGGGGAAGACTGAAGCTTTCTTT.

DNA for the CDR3: TGCAGCGGCGTTTACAGATTGAACACTGAAGCTTTCTTT. This encodes CSGVYRLNTEAFF. V usage is TRBV29-1 and J usage is TRBJ1-1; unclear D gene. Germline V gene sequence: CDR1 SQVTM, CDR2 ANQGSEA. The CDR3 loop spans 13 amino acids. The V and J ends lost 7 bases and 0 bases respectively, with 12 bases between them. Full variable domain (missing parts from reference TRBV29-1 and TRBJ1-1): SAVISQKPSRDICQRGTSLTIQCQVDSQVTMMFWYRQQPGQSLTLIATANQGSEATYESGFVIDKFPISRPNLTFSTLTVSNMSPEDSSIYLCSGVYRLNTEAFFGQGTRLTVV.

The rearrangement uses TRBV11-2 and TRBJ1-1; TRBD1 agrees at 8 bases. With 4 bases clipped from V and 4 bases from J, the junction kept 2 bases outside the gene matches. The CDR3 covers 13 residues. CDR1 is SGHAT, CDR2 FQNNGV, per germline. For the CDR3, the DNA is TGTGCCAGCAGCTCGACAGGGGCCACTGAAGCTTTCTTT. Encoded protein: CASSSTGATEAFF.

This clone has only one observation. The rearrangement joins TRBV1 to TRBJ2-3; TRBD2, the table's D call, was not compared with the DNA. TRBV1 is tagged as a pseudogene. The CDR3 totals 17 residues. The CDR3 region has the DNA TGCACCAGCAGCCAAGGGGACTGGCGGGAGGTTGCAGATACGCAGTATTTT. This gives the protein CTSSQGDWREVADTQYF.

V is TRBV7-8 and J is TRBJ1-2; 8 bases fit TRBD1. The V segment lost 7 bases and the J segment 4 bases; nucleotides outside the gene matches: 11. CDR1 is SGHVS and CDR2 is FQNEAQ in the germline V gene. The CDR3 contains 15 residues. The CDR3 DNA is TGTGCCAGCACGAAGGACCAGGGGGCCTTCTATGGCTACACCTTC. This translates into CASTKDQGAFYGYTF. Supplemented by reference TRBV7-8 and TRBJ1-2, the full variable domain reads GAGVSQSPRYKVAKRGQDVALRCDPISGHVSLFWYQQALGQGPEFLTYFQNEAQLDKSGLPSDRFFAERPEGSVSTLKIQRTQQEDSAVYLCASTKDQGAFYGYTFGSGTRLTVV.

The gene calls are TRBV30 and TRBJ1-6, with D perhaps matching TRBD1 (6 bases). CDR1 and CDR2 (germline): GTSNPN, SVGIG (reference sequence). CDR3 length equals 14 residues. Trimming cost V 0 bases and J 7 bases, with 10 bases left between them. DNA for the CDR3: TGTGCCTGGAGTGTAGGACAGCGAAATTCACCCCTCCACTTT. It specifies CAWSVGQRNSPLHF.

The chain links TRBV6-5 to TRBJ1-5; D uncertain. The CDR3 has 14 amino acids. V lost 6 bases and J lost 7, with 16 bases in between. The germline V gene has CDR1 MNHEY and CDR2 SVGAGI. Here the CDR3 reads CASSSEGFNQPQHF. The DNA of the CDR3 is TGTGCCAGCAGCTCGGAAGGGTTTAACCAGCCCCAGCATTTT.

This sequence joins TRBV6-5 and TRBJ1-1; 7 bases agree with TRBD1. The V gene end was trimmed by 6 bases and the J gene end by 4 bases; junction bases not matched to a gene: 11. Germline CDR1 is MNHEY and CDR2 is SVGAGI. The CDR3 is made up of 15 amino acids. The CDR3 nucleotides read TGTGCCAGCAGGCCCACTGGACAGGTGAGCACTGAAGCTTTCTTT. Translated: CASRPTGQVSTEAFF.

The gene calls are TRBV6-2 or TRBV6-3 and TRBJ2-3, with 10 bases identical to TRBD2. The CDR3 sequence is 17 residues long. V lost 5 bases, J lost 4 bases, and 12 bases stayed unmatched. Looked up from germline, CDR1 is MNHEY and CDR2 is SVGEGT. CDR3 coding DNA: TGTGCCAGCAGTCCCGACGGGGCTAGCGGGGGATCAGATACGCAGTATTTT. This translates into CASSPDGASGGSDTQYF.